Following are 4 T cell receptor beta chains from one sample sequenced in a study of T cell responses to AZD1222 COVID-19 vaccine. Libraries were prepared by immunoSEQ multiplex PCR; TCRdb keeps only in-frame clonotypes and omits some of them. The sample contains roughly 180,000 clones, roughly nine tenths of which appear only once. Sequenced here: peripheral blood, sampled on day 0 of AZD1222 vaccination. These receptors all stem from an adult in good health.

V is TRBV3-1 (or the pseudogene TRBV3-2) and J is TRBJ1-5, with D possibly TRBD1 on 5 matching bases. The CDR3 runs 14 residues. CDR1 and CDR2 from the germline V gene are LGHDT and YNNKEL (reference sequence). With 4 bases removed from V and 7 bases from J, the gap between germline ends came to 14 bases. The CDR3 sequence is CASSPREGYQPQHF. The DNA for the CDR3 is TGTGCCAGCAGCCCTAGGGAGGGGTACCAGCCCCAGCATTTT.

The gene calls are TRBV11-2 and TRBJ1-2, with 7 positions matching TRBD1. The CDR3 totals 15 residues. Trimming at V came to 3 bases and at J to 8 bases, leaving 12 bases not matched to a gene. CDR1 SGHAT and CDR2 FQNNGV come from the germline V gene. The CDR3 nucleotides are TGTGCCAGCAGCTTTGGTACAGGGGCATATCAGGGCTACACCTTC. As protein: CASSFGTGAYQGYTF.

This chain connects TRBV19 to TRBJ1-5; D is ambiguous. The germline V gene encodes CDR1 LNHDA and CDR2 SQIVND (reference sequence). V was pared by 7 bases and J by 2 bases, with 6 bases between. This CDR3 has 12 residues. CDR3 in DNA: TGTGCCAGTAATTGGGGCAATCAGCCCCAGCATTTT. Its translation: CASNWGNQPQHF.

The chain uses TRBV7-2 and TRBJ2-7; 8 positions match TRBD2. The germline gives CDR1 SGHTA, CDR2 FQGNSA. CDR3 size: 14 residues. V lost 5 bases to trimming and J lost 6 bases; unmatched junction nucleotides: 9. For the CDR3, the DNA is TGTGCCAGCAGCCCGGGACTAGTCTTAGGCGAGCAGTACTTC. Its protein is CASSPGLVLGEQYF.